This T cell receptor beta chain was recovered during a study of blood T cell repertoires in COVID-19. Study at large: There were acute and convalescent COVID-19 samples, and they came from the United States, Italy and Spain. PBMCs, B-cell-depleted T cells, or T cells were the source of the cDNA or gDNA that made up the material.

Authors' analysis steps: From reference gene primer amplification, estimates of nucleated cell counts were derived. This table comes from immunoSEQ multiplex PCR, and its TCRdb copy is limited to in-frame clones, with some not included. V and J calls plus clone size are reproduced from that table; the DNA served to infer D and trimming. The sample gives over 250,000 clones, over 75% of which show up once; about an eighth is in the top ten. The ends lost 8 bases at V and 3 bases at J; junction bases unmatched: 10. From germline, CDR1 is MDHEN and CDR2 SYDVKM. The CDR3 is 15 residues long. The chain has TRBV28 and TRBJ2-7; TRBD1 agrees at 10 bases. The sequencing input was peripheral blood. This TCR was recovered from a human donor in a cohort sampled during active COVID-19. In DNA, the CDR3 is TGTGCCAGCCACCCCGCGGGACAGGGGATCTACGAGCAGTACTTC. Translated: CASHPAGQGIYEQYF.